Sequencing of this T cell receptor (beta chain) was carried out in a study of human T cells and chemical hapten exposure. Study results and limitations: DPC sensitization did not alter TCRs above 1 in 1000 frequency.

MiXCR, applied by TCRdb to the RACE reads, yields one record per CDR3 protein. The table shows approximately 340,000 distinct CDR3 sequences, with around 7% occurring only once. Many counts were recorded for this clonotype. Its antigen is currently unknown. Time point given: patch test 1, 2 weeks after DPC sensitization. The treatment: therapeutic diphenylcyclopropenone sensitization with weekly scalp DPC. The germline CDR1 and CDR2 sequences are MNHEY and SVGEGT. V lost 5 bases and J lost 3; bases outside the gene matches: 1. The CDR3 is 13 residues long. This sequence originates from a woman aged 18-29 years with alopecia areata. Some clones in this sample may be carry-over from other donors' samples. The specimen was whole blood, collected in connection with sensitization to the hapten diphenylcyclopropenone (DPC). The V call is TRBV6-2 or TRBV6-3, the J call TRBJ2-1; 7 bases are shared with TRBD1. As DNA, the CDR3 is TGTGCCAGCAGTGGGACAGACTACAATGAGCAGTTCTTC. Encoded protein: CASSGTDYNEQFF.